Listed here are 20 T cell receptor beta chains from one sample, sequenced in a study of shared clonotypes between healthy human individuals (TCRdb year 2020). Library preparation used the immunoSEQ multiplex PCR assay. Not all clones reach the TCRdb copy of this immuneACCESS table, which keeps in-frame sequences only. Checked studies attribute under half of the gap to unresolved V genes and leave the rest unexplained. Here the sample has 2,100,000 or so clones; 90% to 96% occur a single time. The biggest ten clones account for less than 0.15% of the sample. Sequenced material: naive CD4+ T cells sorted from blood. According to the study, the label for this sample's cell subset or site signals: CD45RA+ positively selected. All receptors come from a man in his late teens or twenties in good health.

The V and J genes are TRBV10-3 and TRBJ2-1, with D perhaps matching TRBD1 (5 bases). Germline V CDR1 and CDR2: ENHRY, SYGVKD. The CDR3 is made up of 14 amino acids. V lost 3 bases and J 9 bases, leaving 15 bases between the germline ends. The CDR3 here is CAISDRVGGGEQFF. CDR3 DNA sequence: TGTGCCATCAGTGACAGGGTAGGTGGCGGTGAGCAGTTCTTC.

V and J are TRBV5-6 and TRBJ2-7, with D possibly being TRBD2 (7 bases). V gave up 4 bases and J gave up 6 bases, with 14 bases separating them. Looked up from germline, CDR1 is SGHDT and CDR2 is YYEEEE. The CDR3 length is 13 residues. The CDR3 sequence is CASSKGEGGEQYF. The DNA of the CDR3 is TGTGCCAGCAGCAAGGGGGAGGGTGGCGAGCAGTACTTC.

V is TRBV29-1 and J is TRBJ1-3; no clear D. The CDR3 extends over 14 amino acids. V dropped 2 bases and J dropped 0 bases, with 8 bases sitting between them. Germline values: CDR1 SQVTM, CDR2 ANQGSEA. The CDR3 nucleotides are TGCAGCGTTGAACCGGCCGGCTCTGGAAACACCATATATTTT. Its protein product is CSVEPAGSGNTIYF.

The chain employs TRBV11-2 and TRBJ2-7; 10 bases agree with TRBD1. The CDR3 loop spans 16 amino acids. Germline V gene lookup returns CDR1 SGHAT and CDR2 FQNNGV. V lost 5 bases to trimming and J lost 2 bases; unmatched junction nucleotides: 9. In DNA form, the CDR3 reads TGTGCCAGCAGCCCTGTCCGGGACAGGGGTCCCTACGAGCAGTACTTC. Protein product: CASSPVRDRGPYEQYF. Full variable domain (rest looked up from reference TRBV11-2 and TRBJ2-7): EAGVAQSPRYKIIEKRQSVAFWCNPISGHATLYWYQQILGQGPKLLIQFQNNGVVDDSQLPKDRFSAERLKGVDSTLKIQPAKLEDSAVYLCASSPVRDRGPYEQYFGPGTRLTVT.

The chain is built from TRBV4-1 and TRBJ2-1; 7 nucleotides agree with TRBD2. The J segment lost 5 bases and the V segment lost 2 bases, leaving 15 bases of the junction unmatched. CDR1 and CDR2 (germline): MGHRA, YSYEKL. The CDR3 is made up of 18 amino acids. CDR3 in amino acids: CASSQYLQRGHVDNEQFF. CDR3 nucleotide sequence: TGCGCCAGCAGCCAATACCTCCAGCGGGGCCATGTGGACAATGAGCAGTTCTTC.

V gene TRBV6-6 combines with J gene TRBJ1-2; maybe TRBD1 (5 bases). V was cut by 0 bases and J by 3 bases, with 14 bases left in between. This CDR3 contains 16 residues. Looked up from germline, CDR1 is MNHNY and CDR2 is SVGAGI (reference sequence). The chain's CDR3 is CASSYSTTGGDYGYTF. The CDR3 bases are TGTGCCAGCAGTTACTCGACCACCGGGGGGGACTATGGCTACACCTTC.

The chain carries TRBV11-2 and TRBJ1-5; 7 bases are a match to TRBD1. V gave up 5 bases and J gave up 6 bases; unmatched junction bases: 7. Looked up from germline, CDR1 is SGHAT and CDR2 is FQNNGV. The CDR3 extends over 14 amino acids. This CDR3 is CASSPAGDSQPQHF. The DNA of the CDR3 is TGTGCCAGCAGCCCCGCCGGGGACAGTCAGCCCCAGCATTTT.

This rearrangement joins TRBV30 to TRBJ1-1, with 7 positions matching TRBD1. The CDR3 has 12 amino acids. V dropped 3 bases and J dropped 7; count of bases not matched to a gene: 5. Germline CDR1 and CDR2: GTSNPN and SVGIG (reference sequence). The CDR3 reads CAWSHTGVEAFF. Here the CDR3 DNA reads TGTGCCTGGAGCCACACAGGGGTTGAAGCTTTCTTT.

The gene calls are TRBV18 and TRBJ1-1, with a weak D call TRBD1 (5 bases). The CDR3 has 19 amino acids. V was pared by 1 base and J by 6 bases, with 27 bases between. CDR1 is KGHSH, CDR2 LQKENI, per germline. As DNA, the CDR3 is TGTGCCAGCTCACCACTTTCCCGACAACAGCTTAAGGGACGGTCTGAAGCTTTCTTT. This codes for CASSPLSRQQLKGRSEAFF.

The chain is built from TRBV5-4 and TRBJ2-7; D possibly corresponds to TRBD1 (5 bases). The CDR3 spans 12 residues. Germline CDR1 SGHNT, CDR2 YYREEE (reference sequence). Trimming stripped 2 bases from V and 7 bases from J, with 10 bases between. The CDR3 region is CASSFSGIEQYF. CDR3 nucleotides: TGTGCCAGCAGCTTCTCAGGGATTGAGCAGTACTTC.

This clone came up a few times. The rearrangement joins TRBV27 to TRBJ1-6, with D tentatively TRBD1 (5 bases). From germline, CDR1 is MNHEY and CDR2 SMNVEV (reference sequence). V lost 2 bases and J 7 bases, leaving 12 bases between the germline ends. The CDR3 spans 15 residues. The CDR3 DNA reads TGTGCCAGCAGTTTAACGACAGAAGGGAATTCACCCCTCCACTTT. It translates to CASSLTTEGNSPLHF.

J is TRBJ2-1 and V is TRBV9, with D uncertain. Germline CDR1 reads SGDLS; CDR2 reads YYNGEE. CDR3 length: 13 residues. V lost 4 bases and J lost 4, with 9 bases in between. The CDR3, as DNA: TGTGCCAGCAGCCTCGACCCTTACAATGAGCAGTTCTTC. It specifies CASSLDPYNEQFF.

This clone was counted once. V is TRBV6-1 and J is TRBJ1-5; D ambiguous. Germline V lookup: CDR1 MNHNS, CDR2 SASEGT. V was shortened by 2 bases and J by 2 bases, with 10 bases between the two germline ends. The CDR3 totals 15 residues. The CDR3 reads CASSEWQAGNQPQHF. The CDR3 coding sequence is TGTGCCAGCAGTGAATGGCAGGCGGGCAATCAGCCCCAGCATTTT.

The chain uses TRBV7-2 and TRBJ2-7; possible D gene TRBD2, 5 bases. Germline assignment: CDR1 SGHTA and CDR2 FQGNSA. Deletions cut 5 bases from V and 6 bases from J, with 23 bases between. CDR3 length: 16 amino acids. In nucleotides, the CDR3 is TGTGCCAGCAGCCCCCGACGTTTACTAGTACCCCTCGAGCAGTACTTC. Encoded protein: CASSPRRLLVPLEQYF.

CDR3 sequence: CASSSGDRERQTQYF. In nucleotides, the CDR3 is TGTGCCAGCAGTTCTGGGGACCGGGAAAGACAGACCCAGTACTTC. The V call is TRBV28, the J call TRBJ2-5; D is perhaps TRBD1 or TRBD2 (5 bases each). The CDR3 runs to 15 residues. Germline values: CDR1 MDHEN, CDR2 SYDVKM. The V end lost 4 bases, the J end lost 6 bases, and 18 bases lay between the germline ends.

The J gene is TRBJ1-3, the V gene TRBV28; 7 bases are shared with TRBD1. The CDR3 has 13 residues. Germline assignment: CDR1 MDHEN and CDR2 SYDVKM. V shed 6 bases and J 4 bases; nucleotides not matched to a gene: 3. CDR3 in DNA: TGTGCCAGCAGAGGACAGGACGGAAACACCATATATTTT. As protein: CASRGQDGNTIYF. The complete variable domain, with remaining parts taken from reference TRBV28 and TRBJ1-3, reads DVKVTQSSRYLVKRTGEKVFLECVQDMDHENMFWYRQDPGLGLRLIYFSYDVKMKEKGDIPEGYSVSREKKERFSLILESASTNQTSMYLCASRGQDGNTIYFGEGSWLTVV.

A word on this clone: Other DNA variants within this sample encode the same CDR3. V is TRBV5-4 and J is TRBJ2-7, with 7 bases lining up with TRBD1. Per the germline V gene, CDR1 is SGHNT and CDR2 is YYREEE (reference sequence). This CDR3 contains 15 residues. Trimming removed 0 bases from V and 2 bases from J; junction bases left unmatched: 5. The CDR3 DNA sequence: TGTGCCAGCAGCTTGGGGTCCGGGACAGCCTACGAGCAGTACTTC. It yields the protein CASSLGSGTAYEQYF. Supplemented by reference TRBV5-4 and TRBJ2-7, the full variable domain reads ETGVTQSPTHLIKTRGQQVTLRCSSQSGHNTVSWYQQALGQGPQFIFQYYREEENGRGNFPPRFSGLQFPNYSSELNVNALELDDSALYLCASSLGSGTAYEQYFGPGTRLTVT.

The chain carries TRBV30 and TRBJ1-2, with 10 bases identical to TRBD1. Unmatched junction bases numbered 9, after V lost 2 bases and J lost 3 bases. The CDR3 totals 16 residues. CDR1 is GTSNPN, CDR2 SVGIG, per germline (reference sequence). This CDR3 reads CAWSRGRDRGDYGYTF. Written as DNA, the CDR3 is TGTGCCTGGAGTAGGGGGAGGGACAGGGGAGACTATGGCTACACCTTC.

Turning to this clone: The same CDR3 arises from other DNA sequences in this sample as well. CDR3 DNA sequence: TGCGCCAGCAGCCGCACTAGCGGGAGCTCCTACAATGAGCAGTTCTTC. Protein sequence: CASSRTSGSSYNEQFF. The rearrangement joins TRBV4-3 to TRBJ2-1, with 11 bases lining up with TRBD2. The CDR3 has 16 amino acids. Losses at the gene ends were 4 bases for V and 0 bases for J; bases not matched to a gene: 2. Per the germline V gene, CDR1 is LGHNA and CDR2 is YSLEER.

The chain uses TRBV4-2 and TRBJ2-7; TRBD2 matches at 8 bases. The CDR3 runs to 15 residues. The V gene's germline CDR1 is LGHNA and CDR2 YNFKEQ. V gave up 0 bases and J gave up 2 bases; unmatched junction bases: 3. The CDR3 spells CASSQDLAGTYEQYF. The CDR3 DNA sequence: TGTGCCAGCAGCCAAGATCTAGCGGGTACCTACGAGCAGTACTTC.